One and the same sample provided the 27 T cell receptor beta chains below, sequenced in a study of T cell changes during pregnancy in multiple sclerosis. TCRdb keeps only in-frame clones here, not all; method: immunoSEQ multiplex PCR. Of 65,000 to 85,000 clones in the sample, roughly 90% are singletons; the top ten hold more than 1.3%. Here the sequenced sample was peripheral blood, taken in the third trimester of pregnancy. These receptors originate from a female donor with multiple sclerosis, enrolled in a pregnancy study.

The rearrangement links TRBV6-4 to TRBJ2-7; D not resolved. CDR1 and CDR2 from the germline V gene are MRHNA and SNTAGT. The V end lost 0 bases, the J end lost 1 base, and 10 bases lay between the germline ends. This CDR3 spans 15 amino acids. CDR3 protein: CASSDSSFFSYEQYF. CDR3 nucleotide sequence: TGTGCCAGCAGTGACTCGTCTTTCTTTTCCTACGAGCAGTACTTC.

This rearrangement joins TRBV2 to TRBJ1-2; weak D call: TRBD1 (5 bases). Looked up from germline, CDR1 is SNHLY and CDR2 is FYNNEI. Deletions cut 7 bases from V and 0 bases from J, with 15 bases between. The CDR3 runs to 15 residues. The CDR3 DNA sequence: TGTGCCAGCATTCCTCCGACAGACACTAACTATGGCTACACCTTC. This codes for CASIPPTDTNYGYTF. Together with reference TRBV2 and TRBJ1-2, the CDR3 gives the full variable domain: EPEVTQTPSHQVTQMGQEVILRCVPISNHLYFYWYRQILGQKVEFLVSFYNNEISEKSEIFDDQFSVERPDGSNFTLKIRSTKLEDSAMYFCASIPPTDTNYGYTFGSGTRLTVV.

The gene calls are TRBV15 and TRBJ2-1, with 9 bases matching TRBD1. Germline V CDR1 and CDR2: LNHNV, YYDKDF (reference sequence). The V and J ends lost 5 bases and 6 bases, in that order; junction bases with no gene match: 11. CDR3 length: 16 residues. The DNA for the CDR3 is TGTGCCACCAGCTCCTTCCCAGGGACAGGGATCAATGAGCAGTTCTTC. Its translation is CATSSFPGTGINEQFF. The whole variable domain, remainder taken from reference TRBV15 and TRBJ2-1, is DAMVIQNPRYQVTQFGKPVTLSCSQTLNHNVMYWYQQKSSQAPKLLFHYYDKDFNNEADTPDNFQSRRPNTSFCFLDIRSPGLGDTAMYLCATSSFPGTGINEQFFGPGTRLTVL.

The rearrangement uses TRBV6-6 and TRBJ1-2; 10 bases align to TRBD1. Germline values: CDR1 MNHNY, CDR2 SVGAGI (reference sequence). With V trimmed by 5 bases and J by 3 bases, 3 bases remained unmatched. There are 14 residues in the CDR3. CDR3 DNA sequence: TGTGCCAGCAGTCTGGACAGGGGGGACTATGGCTACACCTTC. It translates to CASSLDRGDYGYTF.

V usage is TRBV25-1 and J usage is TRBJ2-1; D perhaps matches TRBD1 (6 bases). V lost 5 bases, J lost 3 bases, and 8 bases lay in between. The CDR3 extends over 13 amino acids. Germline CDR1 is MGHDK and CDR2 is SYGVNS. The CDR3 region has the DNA TGTGCCAGCAGTACGGACAGCTACAATGAGCAGTTCTTC. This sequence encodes CASSTDSYNEQFF.

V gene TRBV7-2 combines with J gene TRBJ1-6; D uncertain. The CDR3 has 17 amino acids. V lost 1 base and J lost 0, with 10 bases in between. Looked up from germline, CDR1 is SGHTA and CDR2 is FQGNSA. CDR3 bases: TGTGCCAGCAGCTTAGGAGGAGGGAGCTCCTATAATTCACCCCTCCACTTT. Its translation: CASSLGGGSSYNSPLHF.

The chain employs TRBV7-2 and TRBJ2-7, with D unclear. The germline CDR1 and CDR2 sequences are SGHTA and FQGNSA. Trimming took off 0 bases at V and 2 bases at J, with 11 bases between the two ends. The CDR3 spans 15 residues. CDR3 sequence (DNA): TGTGCCAGCAGCTTAGCGAGCCGTGTTCCCTACGAGCAGTACTTC. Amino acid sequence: CASSLASRVPYEQYF. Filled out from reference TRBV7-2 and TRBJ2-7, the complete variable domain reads GAGVSQSPSNKVTEKGKDVELRCDPISGHTALYWYRQSLGQGLEFLIYFQGNSAPDKSGLPSDRFSAERTGGSVSTLTIQRTQQEDSAVYLCASSLASRVPYEQYFGPGTRLTVT.

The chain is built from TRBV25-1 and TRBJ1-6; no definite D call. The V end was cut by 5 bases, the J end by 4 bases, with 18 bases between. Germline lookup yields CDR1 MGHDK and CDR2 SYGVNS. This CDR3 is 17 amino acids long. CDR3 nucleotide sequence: TGTGCCAGCAGTTTTGACGGGGTATTTTTATATAATTCACCCCTCCACTTT. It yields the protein CASSFDGVFLYNSPLHF.

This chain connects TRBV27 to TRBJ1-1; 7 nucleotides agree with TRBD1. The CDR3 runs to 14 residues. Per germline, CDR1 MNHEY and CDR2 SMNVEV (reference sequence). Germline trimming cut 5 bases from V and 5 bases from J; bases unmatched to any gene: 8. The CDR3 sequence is CASSLDRRGTEAFF. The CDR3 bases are TGTGCCAGCAGTCTGGACAGGAGGGGGACTGAAGCTTTCTTT.

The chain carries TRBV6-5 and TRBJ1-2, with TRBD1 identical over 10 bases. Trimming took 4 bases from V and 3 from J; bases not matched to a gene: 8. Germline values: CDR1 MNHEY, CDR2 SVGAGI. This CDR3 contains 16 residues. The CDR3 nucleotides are TGTGCCAGCAGTTTCTGGGGACAGGGGAACTACTATGGCTACACCTTC. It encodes CASSFWGQGNYYGYTF.

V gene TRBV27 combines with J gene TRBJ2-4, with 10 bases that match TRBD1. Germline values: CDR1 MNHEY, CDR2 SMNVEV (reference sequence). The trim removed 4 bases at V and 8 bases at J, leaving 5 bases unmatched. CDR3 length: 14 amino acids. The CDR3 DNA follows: TGTGCCAGCAGTTCTGGACAGGGGGGGGACATTCAGTACTTC. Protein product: CASSSGQGGDIQYF.

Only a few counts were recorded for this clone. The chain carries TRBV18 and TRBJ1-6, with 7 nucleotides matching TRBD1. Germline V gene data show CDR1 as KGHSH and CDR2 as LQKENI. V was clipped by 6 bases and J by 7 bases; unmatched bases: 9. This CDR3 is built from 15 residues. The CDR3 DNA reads TGTGCCAGCTCCCGAGGACAGGTTTTCAATTCACCCCTCCACTTT. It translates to CASSRGQVFNSPLHF.

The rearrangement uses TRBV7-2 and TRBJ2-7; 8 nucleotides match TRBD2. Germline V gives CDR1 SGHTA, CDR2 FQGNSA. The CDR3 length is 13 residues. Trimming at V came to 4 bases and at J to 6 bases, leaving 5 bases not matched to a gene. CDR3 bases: TGTGCCAGCAGCTCGGGACTAGTAGGCGAGCAGTACTTC. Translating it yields CASSSGLVGEQYF.

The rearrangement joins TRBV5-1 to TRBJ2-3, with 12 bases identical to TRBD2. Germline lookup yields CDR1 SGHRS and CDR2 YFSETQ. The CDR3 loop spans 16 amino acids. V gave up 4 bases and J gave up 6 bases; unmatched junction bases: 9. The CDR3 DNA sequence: TGCGCCAGCAGCCTGCGGACTAGCGGGGATGGGGATACGCAGTATTTT. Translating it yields CASSLRTSGDGDTQYF.

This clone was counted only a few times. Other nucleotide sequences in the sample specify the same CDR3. The CDR3 DNA reads as TGTGCCAGCAGCGTAGGGGGCCGTTCACCCCTCCACTTT. This sequence encodes CASSVGGRSPLHF. The rearrangement uses TRBV9 and TRBJ1-6; a weak D match, TRBD1 (5 bases). The CDR3 is 13 residues long. Per germline, CDR1 SGDLS and CDR2 YYNGEE. Trimming took off 0 bases at V and 9 bases at J, with 7 bases between the two ends.

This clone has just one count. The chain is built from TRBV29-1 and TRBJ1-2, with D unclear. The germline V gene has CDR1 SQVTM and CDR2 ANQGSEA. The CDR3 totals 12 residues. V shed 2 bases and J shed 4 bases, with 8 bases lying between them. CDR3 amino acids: CSVENSFYGYTF. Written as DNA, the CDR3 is TGCAGCGTTGAAAACAGCTTCTATGGCTACACCTTC.

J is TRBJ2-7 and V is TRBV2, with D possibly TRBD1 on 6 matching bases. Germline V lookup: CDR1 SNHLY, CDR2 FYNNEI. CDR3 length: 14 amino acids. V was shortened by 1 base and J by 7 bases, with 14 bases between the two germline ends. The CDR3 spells CASSEGVGAVEQYF. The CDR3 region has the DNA TGTGCCAGCAGTGAAGGGGTGGGGGCGGTGGAGCAGTACTTC.

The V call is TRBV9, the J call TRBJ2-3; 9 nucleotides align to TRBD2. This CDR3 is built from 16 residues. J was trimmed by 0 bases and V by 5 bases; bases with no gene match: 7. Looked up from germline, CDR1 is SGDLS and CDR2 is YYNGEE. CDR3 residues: CASSHYSGGSTDTQYF. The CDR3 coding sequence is TGTGCCAGCAGTCATTATAGCGGGGGCAGCACAGATACGCAGTATTTT.

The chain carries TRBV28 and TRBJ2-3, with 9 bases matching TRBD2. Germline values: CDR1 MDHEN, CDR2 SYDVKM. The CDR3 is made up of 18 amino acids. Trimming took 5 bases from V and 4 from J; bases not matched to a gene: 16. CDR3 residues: CASSPIYPRGGTSDTQYF. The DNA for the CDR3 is TGTGCCAGCAGTCCGATTTACCCGCGGGGGGGCACCTCAGATACGCAGTATTTT.

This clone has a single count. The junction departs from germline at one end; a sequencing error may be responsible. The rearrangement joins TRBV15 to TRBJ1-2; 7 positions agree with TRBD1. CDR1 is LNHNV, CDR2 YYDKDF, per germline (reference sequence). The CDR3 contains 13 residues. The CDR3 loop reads CATSRSYGDSIDF. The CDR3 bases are TGTGCCACCAGCAGGTCGTATGGGGACAGCATCGACTTC. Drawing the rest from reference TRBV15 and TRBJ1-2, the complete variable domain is DAMVIQNPRYQVTQFGKPVTLSCSQTLNHNVMYWYQQKSSQAPKLLFHYYDKDFNNEADTPDNFQSRRPNTSFCFLDIRSPGLGDTAMYLCATSRSYGDSIDFGSGTRLTVV.

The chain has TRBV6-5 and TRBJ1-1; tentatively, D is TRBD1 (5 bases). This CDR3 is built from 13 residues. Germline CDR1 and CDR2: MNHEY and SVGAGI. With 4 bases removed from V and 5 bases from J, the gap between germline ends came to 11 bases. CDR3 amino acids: CASSSRTLTEAFF. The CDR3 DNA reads TGTGCCAGCAGTTCCCGGACACTGACTGAAGCTTTCTTT.

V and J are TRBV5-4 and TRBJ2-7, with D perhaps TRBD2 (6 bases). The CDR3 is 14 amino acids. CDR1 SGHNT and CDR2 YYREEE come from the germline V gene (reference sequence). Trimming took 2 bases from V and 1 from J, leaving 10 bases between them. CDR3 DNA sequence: TGTGCCAGCAGCTTTGGCGGGGTATCCTACGAGCAGTACTTC. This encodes CASSFGGVSYEQYF.

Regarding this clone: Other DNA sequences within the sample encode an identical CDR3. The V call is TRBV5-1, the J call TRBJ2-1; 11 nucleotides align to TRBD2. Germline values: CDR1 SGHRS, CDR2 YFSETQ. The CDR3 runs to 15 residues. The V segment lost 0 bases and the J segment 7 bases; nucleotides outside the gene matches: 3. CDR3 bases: TGCGCCAGCAGCTTGGAGCTAGCGGGGGGAAATGAGCAGTTCTTC. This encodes CASSLELAGGNEQFF.

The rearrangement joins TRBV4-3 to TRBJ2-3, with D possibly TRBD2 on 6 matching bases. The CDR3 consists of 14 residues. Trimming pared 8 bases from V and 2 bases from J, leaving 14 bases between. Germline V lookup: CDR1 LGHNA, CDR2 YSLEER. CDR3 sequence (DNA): TGCGCCAGCTCGGAGCGGGTATACACAGATACGCAGTATTTT. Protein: CASSERVYTDTQYF.

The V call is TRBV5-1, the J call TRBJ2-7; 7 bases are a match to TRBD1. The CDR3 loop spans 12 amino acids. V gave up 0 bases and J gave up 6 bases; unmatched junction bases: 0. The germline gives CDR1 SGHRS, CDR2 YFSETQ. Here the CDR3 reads CASSLDRGEQYF. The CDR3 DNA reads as TGCGCCAGCAGCTTGGACAGGGGCGAGCAGTACTTC.

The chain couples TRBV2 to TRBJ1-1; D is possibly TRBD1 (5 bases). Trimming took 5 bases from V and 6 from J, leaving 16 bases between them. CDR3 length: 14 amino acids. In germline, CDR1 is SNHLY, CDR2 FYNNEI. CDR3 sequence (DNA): TGTGCCAGCAGTCGGGGGAGCAGGCCCGCTGAAGCTTTCTTT. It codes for CASSRGSRPAEAFF. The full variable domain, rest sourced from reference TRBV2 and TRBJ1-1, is EPEVTQTPSHQVTQMGQEVILRCVPISNHLYFYWYRQILGQKVEFLVSFYNNEISEKSEIFDDQFSVERPDGSNFTLKIRSTKLEDSAMYFCASSRGSRPAEAFFGQGTRLTVV.

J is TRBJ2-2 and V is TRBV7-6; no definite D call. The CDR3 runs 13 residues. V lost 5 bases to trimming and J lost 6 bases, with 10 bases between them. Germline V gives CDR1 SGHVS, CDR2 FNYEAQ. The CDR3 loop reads CASSPVHAGELFF. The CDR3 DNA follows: TGTGCCAGCAGCCCGGTCCATGCCGGGGAGCTGTTTTTT. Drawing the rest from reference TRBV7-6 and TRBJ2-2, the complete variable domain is GAGVSQSPRYKVTKRGQDVALRCDPISGHVSLYWYRQALGQGPEFLTYFNYEAQQDKSGLPNDRFSAERPEGSISTLTIQRTEQRDSAMYRCASSPVHAGELFFGEGSRLTVL.